The 18 T cell receptor beta chains below come from one sample, sequenced in a study of blood T cell repertoires in COVID-19 (dated by TCRdb to between 2020 and 2021). Libraries were built with the immunoSEQ multiplex PCR assay. The immuneACCESS repertoire file appears here via TCRdb, limited to in-frame rearrangements. These files lack a portion of the clones; in checked studies, under half of the deficit traces to unresolved V genes, and the cause of the others is not known. This sample gives approximately 210,000 clones in total; 80% to 90% of them show up just once. The ten biggest clones cover about 2.5% of the sample. The sample was peripheral blood. Source of these receptors: a woman in her thirties or forties with active or convalescent COVID-19.

This clone has just a few counts. At the DNA level, this CDR3 is encoded by other sequences in the same sample as well. This chain joins TRBV9 and TRBJ2-5; D ambiguous. Per germline, CDR1 SGDLS and CDR2 YYNGEE. This CDR3 is built from 13 residues. V was clipped by 0 bases and J by 5 bases, with 8 bases between them. The CDR3 nucleotides read TGTGCCAGCAGCGTAGGCGGCTTGGAGACCCAGTACTTC. This encodes CASSVGGLETQYF.

The chain couples TRBV19 to TRBJ1-1, with D possibly matching TRBD1 (5 bases). The CDR3 contains 14 residues. Germline CDR1 and CDR2: LNHDA and SQIVND (reference sequence). Trimming shortened V by 4 bases and J by 1 base, and 10 bases separated the two germline ends. CDR3 in amino acids: CASSTQGANTEAFF. For the CDR3, the DNA is TGTGCCAGTAGTACCCAGGGTGCGAACACTGAAGCTTTCTTT.

The V call is TRBV19, the J call TRBJ2-1, with 9 bases that match TRBD2. The CDR3 sequence is 18 residues long. Per the germline V gene, CDR1 is LNHDA and CDR2 is SQIVND (reference sequence). With 1 base clipped from V and 0 bases from J, the junction kept 7 bases outside the gene matches. CDR3 region: CASSIVRLAGNSYNEQFF. CDR3 nucleotides: TGTGCCAGTAGTATAGTTCGTCTAGCGGGGAACTCCTACAATGAGCAGTTCTTC.

The rearrangement uses TRBV12-5 and TRBJ2-7, with D possibly being TRBD1 (6 bases). V lost 3 bases and J lost 0, with 18 bases in between. The length of the CDR3 is 17 residues. From germline, CDR1 is LGHNT and CDR2 FRNRAP. In nucleotides, the CDR3 is TGTGCTAGTGGTTTACGAACCGGGACAAATTTCTCCTACGAGCAGTACTTC. Its protein is CASGLRTGTNFSYEQYF.

The chain recombines TRBV5-1 with TRBJ1-2; 7 nucleotides match TRBD1. Germline V gene sequence: CDR1 SGHRS, CDR2 YFSETQ. The CDR3 runs to 14 residues. V lost 4 bases to trimming and J lost 7 bases; unmatched junction nucleotides: 10. The CDR3 DNA follows: TGCGCCAGCAGCGAGGACGGCCAGGGGGTTGGCTACACCTTC. Amino acids: CASSEDGQGVGYTF.

The genes are TRBV4-2 and TRBJ2-2; no clear D. Germline V gives CDR1 LGHNA, CDR2 YNFKEQ. CDR3 size: 14 residues. Trimming took 3 bases from V and 0 from J, leaving 5 bases between them. The CDR3 DNA reads TGTGCCAGCAGCCATACACCGAACACCGGGGAGCTGTTTTTT. Protein: CASSHTPNTGELFF.

The chain carries TRBV10-1 and TRBJ1-4; a weak D match, TRBD1 (5 bases). The CDR3 is made up of 14 amino acids. Trimming left V 6 bases short and J 4 bases short, with 12 bases between. From germline, CDR1 is WNHNN and CDR2 SYGVQD (reference sequence). CDR3 region: CASSDDRSNEKLFF. CDR3 DNA: TGCGCCAGCAGCGACGACAGAAGTAATGAAAAACTGTTTTTT.

The sample holds one count of this clone. This chain uses TRBV18 with TRBJ2-5; D possibly corresponds to TRBD2 (6 bases). Germline assignment: CDR1 KGHSH and CDR2 LQKENI. CDR3 size: 19 residues. Trimming removed 10 bases at V and 5 bases at J, with 35 bases between. In DNA form, the CDR3 reads TGTGCCACCCACGGGGGAGCTACCAGGTCGACAGTCGGTGGGGAGACCCAGTACTTC. It yields the protein CATHGGATRSTVGGETQYF. Based on the CDR3 plus reference TRBV18 and TRBJ2-5, the full variable domain is NAGVMQNPRHLVRRRGQEARLRCSPMKGHSHVYWYRQLPEEGLKFMVYLQKENIIDESGMPKERFSAEFPKEGPSILRIQQVVRGDSAAYFCATHGGATRSTVGGETQYFGPGTRLLVL.

V and J are TRBV28 and TRBJ2-2; D is undetermined. This CDR3 has 14 amino acids. Germline V CDR1 and CDR2: MDHEN, SYDVKM. The V gene lost 5 bases and the J gene lost 5 bases, with 12 bases spanning the gap. Here the CDR3 reads CASSRQVGTGELFF. In nucleotides, the CDR3 is TGTGCCAGCAGTCGACAAGTCGGAACCGGGGAGCTGTTTTTT.

V gene TRBV24-1 combines with J gene TRBJ2-5, with a tentative D call TRBD1 (6 bases). V shed 5 bases and J shed 1 base, with 13 bases lying between them. This CDR3 has 15 amino acids. The germline gives CDR1 KGHDR, CDR2 SFDVKD. CDR3 sequence: CATSGYRDPQETQYF. The CDR3 DNA sequence: TGTGCCACCAGTGGCTACAGGGACCCCCAAGAGACCCAGTACTTC.

Many counts were recorded for this clone. The rearrangement links TRBV6-5 to TRBJ2-7, with 10 bases identical to TRBD1. This CDR3 spans 15 amino acids. The junction had 9 bases not matched to a gene; V was cut back by 7 bases and J by 3 bases. CDR1 is MNHEY, CDR2 SVGAGI, per germline. As DNA, the CDR3 is TGTGCCAGCAAAATCAAGGACAGGGGGAACTACGAGCAGTACTTC. Protein product: CASKIKDRGNYEQYF.

The genes are TRBV7-9 and TRBJ1-6, with 7 bases identical to TRBD1. J lost 3 bases, V lost 5 bases, and 10 bases had no gene match. CDR1 and CDR2 from the germline V gene are SEHNR and FQNEAQ (reference sequence). The CDR3 has 17 amino acids. In DNA, the CDR3 is TGTGCCAGCAGCCTTGTCGAGGGGGCAGGCTATAATTCACCCCTCCACTTT. It translates to CASSLVEGAGYNSPLHF.

This chain uses TRBV9 with TRBJ2-5; 7 bases agree with TRBD2. Per germline, CDR1 SGDLS and CDR2 YYNGEE. J was trimmed by 1 base and V by 4 bases; bases with no gene match: 4. The CDR3 has 14 amino acids. The DNA for the CDR3 is TGTGCCAGCAGCTTAAGCGGGACCCAAGAGACCCAGTACTTC. Amino acids: CASSLSGTQETQYF.

This clone was recorded a few times. The rearrangement joins TRBV7-2 to TRBJ1-6, with TRBD1 matching 7 bases. The CDR3 totals 18 residues. Germline trimming cut 0 bases from V and 7 bases from J; bases unmatched to any gene: 12. Germline V lookup: CDR1 SGHTA, CDR2 FQGNSA. The DNA of the CDR3 is TGTGCCAGCAGCTTAGCCCGGGGACAGTTCCCTCTCAATTCACCCCTCCACTTT. Protein product: CASSLARGQFPLNSPLHF.

The rearrangement links TRBV4-1 to TRBJ1-2, with D unclear. CDR3 length: 14 amino acids. Germline V gene sequence: CDR1 MGHRA, CDR2 YSYEKL. Trimming removed 0 bases from V and 8 bases from J, with 13 bases in between. CDR3 protein: CASSQDASSGGYTF. The CDR3 region has the DNA TGCGCCAGCAGCCAAGATGCCTCCTCGGGAGGCTACACCTTC.

This clone was seen ten or more times. The chain combines TRBV7-8 with TRBJ2-1; possibly TRBD1 for D (5 bases). This CDR3 spans 13 amino acids. Germline CDR1 reads SGHVS; CDR2 reads FQNEAQ. The V gene lost 4 bases and the J gene lost 2 bases, with 6 bases spanning the gap. CDR3 residues: CASSSDTYNEQFF. The CDR3 bases are TGTGCCAGCAGCTCGGACACCTACAATGAGCAGTTCTTC.

The V and J genes are TRBV5-5 and TRBJ1-2, with D unresolved. Germline V gene data show CDR1 as SGHKS and CDR2 as YYEKEE (reference sequence). The CDR3 length is 13 residues. V was cut by 3 bases and J by 8 bases, with 14 bases left in between. In DNA form, the CDR3 reads TGTGCCAGCAGCTACCGAACCGCAGAAGGCTACACCTTC. Its translation: CASSYRTAEGYTF.

Notes on this clone: Different DNA sequences within this sample yield the same CDR3. The chain carries TRBV5-4 and TRBJ2-7, with D possibly matching TRBD2 (7 bases). CDR1 and CDR2 from the germline V gene are SGHNT and YYREEE (reference sequence). Trimming took off 3 bases at V and 2 bases at J, with 21 bases between the two ends. The length of the CDR3 is 17 residues. CDR3 in amino acids: CASSYRLGGGTTYEQYF. The CDR3 nucleotides are TGTGCCAGCAGCTACCGTTTGGGCGGGGGCACTACCTACGAGCAGTACTTC.